The 3 T cell receptor beta chains given below trace back to one sample, sequenced in a study of glioma-infiltrating T cells after dendritic cell vaccination. Time point reported: after dendritic cell vaccination, including at tumor progression/relapse. Sequencing was performed with immunoSEQ multiplex PCR; in TCRdb, only in-frame clones are kept and a portion is missing. The table shows about 94,000 clones, with 65% to 85% occurring only once. Sequences were derived from blood, sampled after dendritic cell vaccination. These receptor sequences come from a human donor with glioblastoma.

This clone has just a few counts. The chain carries TRBV27 and TRBJ1-1, with D possibly matching TRBD1 (6 bases). V was cut by 4 bases and J by 3 bases, with 12 bases left in between. CDR1 and CDR2 (germline): MNHEY, SMNVEV (reference sequence). The CDR3 covers 14 residues. CDR3 sequence (DNA): TGTGCCAGCAGTTCCACAGGGTTTTACACTGAAGCTTTCTTT. Protein product: CASSSTGFYTEAFF.

The chain links TRBV4-1 to TRBJ2-3; TRBD2 aligns across 9 bases. Per germline, CDR1 MGHRA and CDR2 YSYEKL. Trimming removed 3 bases from V and 1 base from J; junction bases left unmatched: 2. The CDR3 spans 15 residues. The chain's CDR3 is CASSQLAGRTDTQYF. CDR3 DNA: TGCGCCAGCAGCCAGCTAGCGGGACGCACAGATACGCAGTATTTT.

The chain couples TRBV5-4 to TRBJ1-2, with D tentatively TRBD1 (6 bases). This CDR3 is built from 13 residues. Germline lookup yields CDR1 SGHNT and CDR2 YYREEE (reference sequence). Trimming removed 5 bases at V and 6 bases at J, with 14 bases between. CDR3 DNA sequence: TGTGCCAGCAGATTAAACAGGGAGCATGGCTACACCTTC. Encoded protein: CASRLNREHGYTF. The full variable domain, rest sourced from reference TRBV5-4 and TRBJ1-2, is ETGVTQSPTHLIKTRGQQVTLRCSSQSGHNTVSWYQQALGQGPQFIFQYYREEENGRGNFPPRFSGLQFPNYSSELNVNALELDDSALYLCASRLNREHGYTFGSGTRLTVV.